This T cell receptor (beta chain) appears in the sequencing data of a study of T cell responses to AZD1222 COVID-19 vaccine (dated by TCRdb to about 2021). The study in broad terms: TCR sequencing was performed for over 230 trial participants, of whom around 200 were given two doses of AZD1222 and about 25 were given two doses of MenACWY control vaccine. Trial participants were enrolled by age into 18-55, 56-69 and 70-plus year subgroups, with around 150, 28 and 57 TCR-sequenced participants respectively. The paper's findings and limits, for the study overall: Vaccine-associated CD4 TCRs spanned the whole spike protein, with dominant responses in regions 160-218 and 743-854. Participants were mostly white British, with more females than males. The authors suggested clonal diversity may have been underestimated. Because no day 14 peak-response samples were available, repertoires were characterized only after the peak T cell response. Reportedly, close to half of the unique spike-specific TCRs recognized epitopes lying outside the regions that are mutated in the B.1.351 and B.1.1.7 variants. In the small 56-69-year group, the increase in depth fell short of significance, most likely because of low power. Conclusions about previously exposed vaccinees are limited, since just a handful of AZD1222 recipients were seropositive for SARS-CoV-2 at baseline. Spike-specific TCR breadth and depth rose significantly after two AZD1222 doses compared with day 0 and with MenACWY recipients.

The germline V gene (reference sequence) yields LGHDT for CDR1 and YNNKEL for CDR2. There are 15 amino acids in the CDR3, from cysteine to phenylalanine inclusive. This entry keeps only the CDR3 DNA: 45 bases, framed from base 1. The trim is 0 bases for V and 10 bases for J, with a gap of 18 bases between the germline ends. The CDR3 regions of human TCRbeta chains were subjected to immunosequencing. The original pipeline was this. TCRs in the repertoires were compared against a reference library of SARS-CoV-2-specific TCRs that had been generated with the MIRA antigen-specificity platform. Breadth was defined as the fraction of unique TCRs that were SARS-CoV-2-associated. Depth was defined as the fraction of total T cells that were SARS-CoV-2-associated. Using the MIRA data, each spike-specific TCR was mapped to the spike region that the TCR reacts to and placed in a CD4 or CD8 class. Log10-transformed breadth and depth values were compared by one-way ANOVA with Sidak's multiple comparisons tests. Held by TCRdb, this immuneACCESS table contains in-frame sequences only and omits some clones. Under half of the omission traces to an unresolved V gene where checked; the cause of the rest is unknown. V and J calls and clone size are given by that table; D and trimming were obtained from the DNA. This sample gives approximately 150,000 clones in total; around nine tenths of them show up just once. The ten largest account for roughly 4% of the sample.

Explained via the paper, the time point label denotes: about 28 days (+/-7) after the second vaccine dose. AZD1222 recipients with second doses at about 4 weeks or about 12 weeks were pooled, because spike-specific TCR depth and breadth did not differ between schedules. Vaccinee samples were obtained from the UK trials COV001 and COV002, which included a single-blind randomized controlled phase 2/3 trial of AZD1222 (ChAdOx1 nCoV-19) in healthy adults. Trial participant PBMC samples were collected at day 0 and day 28 after the second dose for TCRbeta chain sequencing. The sample holds one count of this clone. Its antigen has not been determined. Base qualities are not provided; no much larger clone lies one nucleotide away.

The material was peripheral blood, obtained 28 days after the second AZD1222 dose. The sequence links TRBV3-1 (or the pseudogene TRBV3-2) to TRBJ1-2, and possibly TRBD1, on 5 matching bases. The source of this sequence is an adult who received the AZD1222 COVID-19 vaccine. The sequenced DNA is TGTGCCAGCAGCCAAGATAGAAGGCAGGGAGCCCTCTACACCTTC. Its translation reads: CASSQDRRQGALYTF.